The clone carrying this TCR beta chain was detected once. Profiling relied on immunoSEQ multiplex PCR, and the TCRdb table lists in-frame clones only, not all of them. The sample lists a few hundred thousand clones; 87% were seen once. This record belongs to a study of blood T cell repertoires in COVID-19. Study as a whole: Both acute and convalescent COVID-19 samples were obtained from the United States, Italy and Spain. From T cells, B-cell-depleted T cells, or PBMCs came the material, which was cDNA or gDNA.

Two negative PCRs, clearance, or symptom resolution were required of recovered Cohort 3 donors. CDR3 length equals 14 residues. Germline lookup yields CDR1 SEHNR and CDR2 FQNEAQ (reference sequence). V lost 4 bases, J lost 0 bases, and 6 bases lay in between. This clonotype was obtained from a woman in her 30s who had recovered from COVID-19. The chain uses TRBV7-9 and TRBJ1-4; unclear D gene. Input material: PBMCs or T cells enriched from blood (not recorded which). As DNA, the CDR3 is TGTGCCAGCAGCTCCGCAGCAACTAATGAAAAACTGTTTTTT. Translated: CASSSAATNEKLFF.